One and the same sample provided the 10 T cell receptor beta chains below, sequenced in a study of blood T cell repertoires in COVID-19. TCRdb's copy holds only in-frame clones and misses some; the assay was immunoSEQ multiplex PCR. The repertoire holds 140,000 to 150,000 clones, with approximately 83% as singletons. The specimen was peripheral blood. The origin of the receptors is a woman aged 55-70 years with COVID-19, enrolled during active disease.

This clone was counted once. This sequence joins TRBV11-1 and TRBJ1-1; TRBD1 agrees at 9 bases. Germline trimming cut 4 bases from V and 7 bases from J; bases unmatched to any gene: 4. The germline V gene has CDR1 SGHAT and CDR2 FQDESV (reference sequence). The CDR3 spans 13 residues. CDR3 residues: CASSSGQGLEAFF. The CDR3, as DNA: TGTGCCAGCAGCTCGGGACAGGGTCTTGAAGCTTTCTTT.

The CDR3 spells CATSRPISGGGYNEQFF. CDR3 nucleotides: TGTGCCACCAGCAGACCTATTAGCGGGGGGGGCTACAATGAGCAGTTCTTC. The genes are TRBV15 and TRBJ2-1; 11 bases match TRBD2. Germline loops: CDR1 LNHNV, CDR2 YYDKDF (reference sequence). There are 17 residues in the CDR3. The V gene end was trimmed by 2 bases and the J gene end by 3 bases; junction bases not matched to a gene: 6.

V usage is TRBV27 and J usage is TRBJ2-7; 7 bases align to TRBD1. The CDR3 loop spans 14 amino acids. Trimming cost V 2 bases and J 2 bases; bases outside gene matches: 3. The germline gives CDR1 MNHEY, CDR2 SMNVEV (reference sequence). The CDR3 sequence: CASSLTGATYEQYF. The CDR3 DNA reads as TGTGCCAGCAGTTTAACAGGGGCTACCTACGAGCAGTACTTC.

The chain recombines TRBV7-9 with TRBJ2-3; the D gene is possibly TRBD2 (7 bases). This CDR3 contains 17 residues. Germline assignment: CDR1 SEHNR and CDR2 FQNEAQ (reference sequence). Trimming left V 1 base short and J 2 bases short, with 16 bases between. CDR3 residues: CASSLGWGGGTTDTQYF. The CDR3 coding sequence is TGTGCCAGCAGCTTAGGGTGGGGAGGGGGTACCACAGATACGCAGTATTTT.

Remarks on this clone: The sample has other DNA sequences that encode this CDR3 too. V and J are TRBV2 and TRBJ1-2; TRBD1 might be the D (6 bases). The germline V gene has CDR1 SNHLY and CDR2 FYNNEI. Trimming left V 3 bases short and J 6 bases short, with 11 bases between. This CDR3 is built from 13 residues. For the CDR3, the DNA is TGTGCCAGCAGTGATATACAGGGAGATGGCTACACCTTC. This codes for CASSDIQGDGYTF.

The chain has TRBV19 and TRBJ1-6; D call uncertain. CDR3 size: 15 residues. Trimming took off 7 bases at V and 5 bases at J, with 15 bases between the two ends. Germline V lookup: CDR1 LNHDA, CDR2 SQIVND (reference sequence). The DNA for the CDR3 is TGTGCCAGTACATTGGGAAGGGAGAATAATTCACCCCTCCACTTT. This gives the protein CASTLGRENNSPLHF. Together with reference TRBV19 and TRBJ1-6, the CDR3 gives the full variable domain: DGGITQSPKYLFRKEGQNVTLSCEQNLNHDAMYWYRQDPGQGLRLIYYSQIVNDFQKGDIAEGYSVSREKKESFPLTVTSAQKNPTAFYLCASTLGRENNSPLHFGNGTRLTVT.

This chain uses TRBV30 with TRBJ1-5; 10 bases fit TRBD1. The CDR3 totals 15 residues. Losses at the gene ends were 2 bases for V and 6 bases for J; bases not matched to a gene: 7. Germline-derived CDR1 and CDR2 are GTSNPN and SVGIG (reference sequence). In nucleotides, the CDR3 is TGTGCCTGGAGTCCCCGACAGGGGGCAGTTCAGCCCCAGCATTTT. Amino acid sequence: CAWSPRQGAVQPQHF.

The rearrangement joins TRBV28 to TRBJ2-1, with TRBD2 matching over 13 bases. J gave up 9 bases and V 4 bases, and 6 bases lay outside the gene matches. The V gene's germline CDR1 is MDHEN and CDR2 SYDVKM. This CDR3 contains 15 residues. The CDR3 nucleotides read TGTGCCAGCAGTTCACTAGCGGGGGGGCCAGGTGAGCAGTTCTTC. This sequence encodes CASSSLAGGPGEQFF. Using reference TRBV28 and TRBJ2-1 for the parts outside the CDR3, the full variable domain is DVKVTQSSRYLVKRTGEKVFLECVQDMDHENMFWYRQDPGLGLRLIYFSYDVKMKEKGDIPEGYSVSREKKERFSLILESASTNQTSMYLCASSSLAGGPGEQFFGPGTRLTVL.

The CDR3 coding sequence is TGTGCCAGCAGCTTATTGTACAGTCCCTTAGGTCTACGGTACGAGCAGTACTTC. Protein product: CASSLLYSPLGLRYEQYF. The chain carries TRBV7-2 and TRBJ2-7; no clear D gene. The V gene's germline CDR1 is SGHTA and CDR2 FQGNSA. The CDR3 length is 18 residues. V was cut by 2 bases and J by 4 bases, with 24 bases left in between. Full variable domain (missing parts from reference TRBV7-2 and TRBJ2-7): GAGVSQSPSNKVTEKGKDVELRCDPISGHTALYWYRQSLGQGLEFLIYFQGNSAPDKSGLPSDRFSAERTGGSVSTLTIQRTQQEDSAVYLCASSLLYSPLGLRYEQYFGPGTRLTVT.

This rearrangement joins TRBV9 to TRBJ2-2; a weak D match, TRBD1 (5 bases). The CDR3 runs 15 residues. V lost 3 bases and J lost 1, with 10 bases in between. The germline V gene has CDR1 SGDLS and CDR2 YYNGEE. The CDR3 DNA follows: TGTGCCAGCAGCGGGGTAAGGGGGAACACCGGGGAGCTGTTTTTT. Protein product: CASSGVRGNTGELFF.